A single sample is the source of the 20 T cell receptor beta chains below, sequenced in a study of cytomegalovirus exposure and HLA in healthy donors. Primers: 60 Vbeta forward and 13 Jbeta reverse. TCRdb keeps only in-frame clones here, not all; method: immunoSEQ multiplex PCR. The table has over 100,000 clones, 55% to 75% seen once; the top ten hold approximately 4%. Specimen: PBMCs. These receptors were collected from a man aged 45-65 years in good health and CMV-seropositive.

The V and J genes are TRBV5-1 and TRBJ2-1; D remains ambiguous. The germline CDR1 and CDR2 sequences are SGHRS and YFSETQ. This CDR3 comprises 14 residues. V was cut by 4 bases and J by 6 bases, with 14 bases left in between. The CDR3 region is CASSPDSLSNEQFF. The CDR3 nucleotides are TGCGCCAGCAGCCCCGACTCCCTTAGCAATGAGCAGTTCTTC.

This chain joins TRBV2 and TRBJ2-2, with 9 bases aligning to TRBD1. V dropped 5 bases and J dropped 7; count of bases not matched to a gene: 5. The CDR3 runs to 14 residues. Looked up from germline, CDR1 is SNHLY and CDR2 is FYNNEI. CDR3 nucleotide sequence: TGTGCCAGCAGTCGGGACAGGGAAGTCGGGGAGCTGTTTTTT. Translation: CASSRDREVGELFF.

The rearrangement links TRBV12-5 to TRBJ2-7; D is ambiguous. Trimming removed 2 bases from V and 3 bases from J, with 11 bases in between. The CDR3 spans 14 residues. CDR1 LGHNT and CDR2 FRNRAP come from the germline V gene. This CDR3 is CASGLRARVYEQYF. DNA of the CDR3: TGTGCTAGTGGTTTGCGAGCACGCGTCTACGAGCAGTACTTC.

V usage is TRBV7-7 and J usage is TRBJ2-2, with TRBD2 identical over 8 bases. Trimming at V came to 5 bases and at J to 1 base, leaving 9 bases not matched to a gene. This CDR3 contains 17 residues. Germline V gene lookup returns CDR1 SSHAT and CDR2 FNYEAQ (reference sequence). CDR3 sequence: CASSPTPAGVNTGELFF. The DNA of the CDR3 is TGTGCCAGCAGCCCTACTCCAGCGGGGGTGAACACCGGGGAGCTGTTTTTT.

This clone was seen a handful of times. The chain carries TRBV5-4 and TRBJ1-1, with D unresolved. The germline gives CDR1 SGHNT, CDR2 YYREEE (reference sequence). V lost 2 bases to trimming and J lost 0 bases, with 11 bases between them. The CDR3 has 15 amino acids. The CDR3 sequence is CASSFRNSLNTEAFF. The CDR3 nucleotides are TGTGCCAGCAGCTTTAGAAACAGCCTGAACACTGAAGCTTTCTTT.

The chain is built from TRBV10-3 and TRBJ1-1, with 8 bases aligning to TRBD1. Trimming at V came to 3 bases and at J to 1 base, leaving 7 bases not matched to a gene. The CDR3 consists of 16 residues. CDR1 and CDR2 (germline): ENHRY, SYGVKD. CDR3 DNA: TGTGCCATCAGTGAAAGGTTTGGACAGGGGAACACTGAAGCTTTCTTT. Protein sequence: CAISERFGQGNTEAFF.

The chain has TRBV19 and TRBJ2-2; 7 bases agree with TRBD1. The CDR3 covers 13 residues. Germline values: CDR1 LNHDA, CDR2 SQIVND (reference sequence). The trim removed 7 bases at V and 4 bases at J, leaving 3 bases unmatched. The CDR3 loop reads CASIPGGTGELFF. CDR3 DNA sequence: TGTGCCAGTATCCCAGGGGGCACCGGGGAGCTGTTTTTT.

The gene calls are TRBV2 and TRBJ2-5; D may be TRBD2 (6 bases). V was pared by 7 bases and J by 2 bases, with 29 bases between. Germline V gene lookup returns CDR1 SNHLY and CDR2 FYNNEI. The CDR3 sequence is 19 residues long. CDR3 bases: TGTGCCAGCAACTTACGGGACTTTACCATCCAAGGATCTCAAGAGACCCAGTACTTC. It codes for CASNLRDFTIQGSQETQYF.

The V gene is TRBV7-9, the J gene TRBJ1-2, with TRBD1 identical over 9 bases. Germline assignment: CDR1 SEHNR and CDR2 FQNEAQ (reference sequence). Losses at the gene ends were 1 base for V and 4 bases for J; bases not matched to a gene: 7. The CDR3 contains 16 residues. The CDR3 DNA reads as TGTGCCAGCAGCTTAGATGGACAGGGGTCGTTCTATGGCTACACCTTC. Amino acids: CASSLDGQGSFYGYTF.

The chain recombines TRBV7-9 with TRBJ2-5; a possible D gene is TRBD1 (6 bases). TRBJ2-7 matches the DNA end more closely, so the J call is doubtful. The germline V gene has CDR1 SEHNR and CDR2 FQNEAQ (reference sequence). The CDR3 sequence is 14 residues long. For the CDR3, the DNA is TGTGCCAGCAGCTTAGGAGGGGGAGCCTACGAGCAGTACTTC. Translation gives CASSLGGGAYEQYF.

J is TRBJ2-5 and V is TRBV2, with TRBD2 matching 7 bases. The CDR3 extends over 14 amino acids. The V and J ends lost 2 bases and 5 bases, in that order; junction bases with no gene match: 5. Germline-derived CDR1 and CDR2 are SNHLY and FYNNEI. The CDR3 spells CASSELTSRETQYF. The CDR3 DNA reads as TGTGCCAGCAGTGAACTGACTAGCAGGGAGACCCAGTACTTC.

This clone was detected only a few times. Here the CDR3 DNA reads TGCGCCAGCAGCCCTCTAGCGGGGGGGTCAATGGATACGCAGTATTTT. Translated, it gives CASSPLAGGSMDTQYF. This chain connects TRBV5-1 to TRBJ2-3; TRBD2 aligns across 12 bases. There are 16 residues in the CDR3. The junction had 9 bases not matched to a gene; V was cut back by 4 bases and J by 6 bases. Germline lookup yields CDR1 SGHRS and CDR2 YFSETQ.

Here the CDR3 reads CASSPAGGRREAFF. The CDR3 DNA follows: TGTGCCAGCAGTCCCGCGGGGGGACGTAGGGAAGCTTTCTTT. V and J are TRBV27 and TRBJ1-1; tentative D call: TRBD1 (5 bases). Germline V gene data show CDR1 as MNHEY and CDR2 as SMNVEV (reference sequence). The CDR3 consists of 14 residues. Trimming shortened V by 5 bases and J by 8 bases, and 18 bases separated the two germline ends.

The J gene is TRBJ2-1, the V gene TRBV9; TRBD2 agrees at 9 bases. The V gene's germline CDR1 is SGDLS and CDR2 YYNGEE. The CDR3 runs to 14 residues. Losses at the gene ends were 2 bases for V and 8 bases for J; bases not matched to a gene: 5. The CDR3 region has the DNA TGTGCCAGCAGCGTTGGCGGGAGGGAACATGAGCAGTTCTTC. Amino acid sequence: CASSVGGREHEQFF.

J is TRBJ2-1 and V is TRBV14; 12 bases are a match to TRBD2. The CDR3 runs 17 residues. Per germline, CDR1 SGHDN and CDR2 FVKESK. The V gene end was trimmed by 1 base and the J gene end by 8 bases; junction bases not matched to a gene: 9. Written as DNA, the CDR3 is TGTGCCAGCAGCCAAGTAGTAAGACTAGCGGGAGTCGATGAGCAGTTCTTC. Its translation: CASSQVVRLAGVDEQFF.

The chain couples TRBV11-2 to TRBJ2-2; a possible D gene is TRBD2 (6 bases). The CDR3 covers 15 residues. The ends were cut back, 1 base at V and 5 bases at J, with 11 bases in the middle. Germline V gene sequence: CDR1 SGHAT, CDR2 FQNNGV. The CDR3 DNA sequence: TGTGCCAGCAGCTTAGCGGCGGGAAGAACCGGGGAGCTGTTTTTT. This codes for CASSLAAGRTGELFF.

The chain links TRBV5-1 to TRBJ2-1, with D perhaps TRBD1 (6 bases). CDR3 length: 14 amino acids. In germline, CDR1 is SGHRS, CDR2 YFSETQ. Deletions cut 5 bases from V and 8 bases from J, with 17 bases between. The CDR3 spells CASRKQGATDEQFF. In DNA, the CDR3 is TGCGCCAGCAGAAAACAGGGAGCCACCGATGAGCAGTTCTTC.

V is TRBV6-4 and J is TRBJ2-1; weak D call: TRBD1 (6 bases). The V end was cut by 6 bases, the J end by 4 bases, with 16 bases between. Germline V gene data show CDR1 as MRHNA and CDR2 as SNTAGT. The CDR3 spans 15 residues. The chain's CDR3 is CASSLQAGVYNEQFF. The CDR3 DNA follows: TGTGCCAGCAGCTTACAGGCAGGGGTTTACAATGAGCAGTTCTTC.

The V gene is TRBV10-3, the J gene TRBJ2-1; 9 bases line up with TRBD2. Trimming took 7 bases from V and 8 from J; bases not matched to a gene: 9. CDR3 length: 14 residues. Germline CDR1 and CDR2: ENHRY and SYGVKD. The CDR3 here is CAIKAAGGPDEQFF. The CDR3 region has the DNA TGTGCCATCAAAGCGGCGGGAGGGCCCGATGAGCAGTTCTTC.

The chain recombines TRBV4-1 with TRBJ2-7; 12 bases align to TRBD2. The CDR3 contains 14 residues. Germline values: CDR1 MGHRA, CDR2 YSYEKL. With 4 bases clipped from V and 10 bases from J, the junction kept 8 bases outside the gene matches. DNA of the CDR3: TGCGCCAGCAGCCGACTAGCGGGAGAGGGGGCCCAGTACTTC. Amino acid sequence: CASSRLAGEGAQYF.